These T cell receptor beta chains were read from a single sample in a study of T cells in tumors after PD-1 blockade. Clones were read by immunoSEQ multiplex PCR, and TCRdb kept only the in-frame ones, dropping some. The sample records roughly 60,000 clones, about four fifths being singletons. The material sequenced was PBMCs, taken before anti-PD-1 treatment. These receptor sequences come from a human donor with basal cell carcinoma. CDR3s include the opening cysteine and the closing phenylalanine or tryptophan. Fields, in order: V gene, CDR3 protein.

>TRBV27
CASSLSGDSPLHF
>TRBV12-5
CASGRTVSEQYF
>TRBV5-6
CASSRTENTGELFF
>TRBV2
CASSDVVDYNSPLHF
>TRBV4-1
CASSQKTGPYEQYF
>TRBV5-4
CASSLVDRANQPQHF
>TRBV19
CASSTLDRAKHQPQHF
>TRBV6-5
CATGGGSTEAFF
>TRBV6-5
CASRRTSGLQETQYF
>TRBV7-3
CASSEGVSGDEQFF
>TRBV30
CAWSPGGNNQPQHF
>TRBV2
CASSLAPQGNSPLHF
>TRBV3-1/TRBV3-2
CASSQDVQGDYGYTF
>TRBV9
CASSVVPVAGGTDTQYF
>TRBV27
CASSLGTPDYNEQFF
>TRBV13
CASSPQGRYNEQFF
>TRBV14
CASSQGLAGFYEQYF
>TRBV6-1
CASSEALDGLVQGGTGELFF
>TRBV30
CAWSGGMNTEAFF
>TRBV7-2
CASSHFPSGGAFNEQFF
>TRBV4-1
CASSPGLAYEQYF
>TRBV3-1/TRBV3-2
CASSQDRRLGAGGANVLTF
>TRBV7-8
CASSLELADQETQYF
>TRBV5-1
CASSLALGGEWTEAFF
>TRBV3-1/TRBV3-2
CASSQAGDHTGELFF
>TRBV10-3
CAIQQTQYF
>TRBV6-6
CASSTRALGYNEQFF
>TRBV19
CASSMAKGSYNSPLHF
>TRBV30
CAWSPRTLSGANVLTF
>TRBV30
CAWRLPGPYEQYF
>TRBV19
CASRSGQGGNSPLHF
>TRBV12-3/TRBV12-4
CASSNKQGGKQYF
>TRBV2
CASSEDGGNTF
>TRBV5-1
CASSLAPDRAYGYTF
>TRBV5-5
CASSLPGTGWTGGAFF
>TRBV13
CASSLSGGGTDTQYF
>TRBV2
CASSYRDPNYGYTF
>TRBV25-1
CASSEYSTPAETQYF
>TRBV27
CASSPTRQALHEQYF
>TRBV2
CASSEDGGDTEAFF